This TCR beta chain was documented in a study of CD4+ T cells in melanoma. The V gene's germline CDR1 is SQVTM and CDR2 ANQGSEA. CDR3 length equals 14 residues. V shed 6 bases, J shed 6 bases, and the junction held 4 bases outside the gene matches. On this clone itself: Its target is not known.

General study findings and limits: In melanoma, neoantigen-specific CD4+ T cells reportedly differed in differentiation state.

Sequencing was performed with immunoSEQ multiplex PCR; in TCRdb, only in-frame clones are kept and a portion is missing. The sample includes 6,000 to 8,000 clones, over 65% of them seen just once. The TCR was taken from a human donor with melanoma. Sample: cells from a culture (not recorded whether cultured in vitro). J is TRBJ2-2 and V is TRBV29-1; TRBD2 aligns across 13 bases. CDR3 amino acids: CSVKGTSGAGELFF. CDR3 DNA: TGCAGCGTGAAAGGGACTAGCGGGGCCGGGGAGCTGTTTTTT.